This entry concerns a single TCR beta chain. Its antigen is not identified. Under the authors' procedure: Construction of a distant-metastasis classifier for papillary thyroid cancer relied on CDR3 differences across clinicopathological groups. TCRdb re-called the PCR reads via MiXCR. The V and J calls here are based on TCRdb, not the publication. The repertoire includes around 19,000 clones, roughly a third of them detected once, and 14% sits in the top ten. This CDR3 spans 13 amino acids. V lost 2 bases and J lost 2, with 10 bases in between. Germline values: CDR1 GTSNPN, CDR2 SVGIG (reference sequence). Thyroid surgery had not been preceded by any treatment in any patient. This specimen belongs to a study of metastatic and nonmetastatic thyroid tumors. Study at large: Across blood and tumor or nodule tissue, repertoires from malignant and benign thyroid patients were compared with one another.

Overall study findings and caveats: The reported finding was significantly higher TCR beta diversity in malignant thyroid tumors relative to benign nodules, in blood and tumor.

The rearrangement joins TRBV30 to TRBJ2-7, with no clear D. This TCR was sampled from a female donor with papillary thyroid cancer or a benign thyroid nodule (not recorded which). Some clones in this sample may be carry-over from other donors' samples. The material sequenced was blood. CDR3 residues: CAWSPHKPYEQYF. CDR3 coding DNA: TGTGCCTGGAGTCCACATAAACCCTACGAGCAGTACTTC.